This T cell receptor (beta chain) was sequenced during a study of human T cells and chemical hapten exposure. Turning to the study itself: The scalp of each patient received a weekly diphenylcyclopropenone dose for the full approximately 25-week study. Overall study findings and caveats: No change in TCRs above 1 in 1000 frequency was produced by DPC sensitization.

V lost 2 bases to trimming and J lost 2 bases, with 9 bases between them. The CDR3 spans 15 residues. With regard to this clonotype: Its antigen remains unidentified.

The sample's time point: patch test 3, about 24 weeks after DPC sensitization. Specified treatment: therapeutic diphenylcyclopropenone sensitization with weekly scalp DPC. People who gave samples had alopecia, were 18 to 70 years old, and were suitable for DPC. TCRdb re-derived calls from the RACE reads in MiXCR, one entry per CDR3 protein. The repertoire holds about 190,000 distinct CDR3 sequences, about 25% seen once, with 2% to 2.5% in the top ten. The source is a woman in her 40s with alopecia areata. Some clones in this sample may be carry-over from other donors' samples. The source was whole blood, collected in connection with sensitization to the hapten diphenylcyclopropenone (DPC). The chain employs TRBV12-3 or TRBV12-4 and TRBJ2-2; D possibly corresponds to TRBD1 (5 bases). The CDR3 DNA reads TGTGCCAGCAGTTTAACAGGCATCAACACCGGGGAGCTGTTTTTT. The encoded protein is CASSLTGINTGELFF.